This TCR beta chain stems from a study of vaccination and CD4 T cells after COVID-19. Study overall: Stimulation of cells relied on overlapping spike peptides derived from SARS-CoV-2, HCoV-NL63, HCoV-OC43 and HCoV-229E.

CDR1 and CDR2 from the germline V gene are SGHVS and FQNEAQ. V shed 5 bases, J shed 1 base, and the junction held 8 bases outside the gene matches. The CDR3 spans 16 residues. This clonotype has a handful of counts. Its matching antigen is unknown. Cultured CD4+ T cell DNA was sequenced using the Oncomine TCR Beta short-read assay. Genomic DNA was extracted from cultured CD4+ T cells. TCRdb redid the calling of the PCR reads with MiXCR, one entry per CDR3 protein. The sample includes about 8,300 distinct CDR3 sequences, approximately 35% of them seen just once. Treatment defined: approximately 10-day PBMC culture with coronavirus spike peptide pools or control peptides (ViraFEST assay). CD4+ T cells that came from the unexposed donor were collected before the COVID-19 pandemic (2011-2018). Wells contained two million PBMCs each, and these were cultured with roughly 11 IU/ml IL-2 and 9 to 10 ug/ml peptide pools.

This TCR was sampled from a human donor in good health. The sample was CD4+ T cells from blood, cultured in vitro. The chain has TRBV7-8 and TRBJ2-7; TRBD2 agrees at 10 bases. The CDR3 DNA reads as TGTGCCAGCAGCACAGGACTAGCGGCGTCTTCCTACGAGCAGTACTTC. This codes for CASSTGLAASSYEQYF.